The next 27 T cell receptor beta chains were all read from a single sample in a study of T cell responses to AZD1222 COVID-19 vaccine (TCRdb year 2021). The sample's time point label, decoded: baseline before first vaccination. The method was the immunoSEQ multiplex PCR assay. This is the immuneACCESS table as TCRdb keeps it, with only in-frame sequences that have V and J called. A part of the clones is gone; compared with another copy, unresolved V genes explain less than half, and the rest is unexplained. The sample profile shows 150,000 to 200,000 clones; about 94% of them were found once. 7.5% to 10% of the sample is taken by the ten largest. The sample was peripheral blood, taken on day 0 of AZD1222 vaccination. Receptors originate from an adult in good health.

This chain's CDR3 is CASSVPRAAGGTGELFF. The CDR3 DNA is TGTGCCAGCAGTGTCCCAAGGGCCGCGGGCGGGACCGGGGAGCTGTTTTTT. The chain has TRBV27 and TRBJ2-2; weak D call: TRBD2 (5 bases). V was clipped by 5 bases and J by 5 bases, with 21 bases between them. This CDR3 is 17 amino acids long. Germline V gives CDR1 MNHEY, CDR2 SMNVEV (reference sequence).

The chain links TRBV7-8 to TRBJ1-2; TRBD1 matches at 8 bases. Per the germline V gene, CDR1 is SGHVS and CDR2 is FQNEAQ. The CDR3 contains 14 residues. V lost 5 bases and J lost 7; bases outside the gene matches: 9. In DNA, the CDR3 is TGTGCCAGCAGCGTAACTCAGGGGGCGGGTGGCTACACCTTC. Translated, it gives CASSVTQGAGGYTF.

J is TRBJ1-4 and V is TRBV7-2, with D tentatively TRBD1 (6 bases). The CDR3 has 16 amino acids. From germline, CDR1 is SGHTA and CDR2 FQGNSA. V was trimmed by 1 base and J by 8 bases, leaving 17 bases between them. The CDR3 DNA reads TGTGCCAGCAGCTTAGAACTCAGGGGCGCGGGGGAAAAACTGTTTTTT. Amino acids: CASSLELRGAGEKLFF. The whole variable domain, remainder taken from reference TRBV7-2 and TRBJ1-4, is GAGVSQSPSNKVTEKGKDVELRCDPISGHTALYWYRQSLGQGLEFLIYFQGNSAPDKSGLPSDRFSAERTGGSVSTLTIQRTQQEDSAVYLCASSLELRGAGEKLFFGSGTQLSVL.

The J gene is TRBJ1-2, the V gene TRBV28, with a tentative D call TRBD1 (5 bases). This CDR3 region has 15 residues. Between the trimmed V and J ends, which lost 2 bases and 4 bases, there was a span of 14 bases. The V gene's germline CDR1 is MDHEN and CDR2 SYDVKM. In DNA form, the CDR3 reads TGTGCCAGCAGTTTAGGGGACTTCTCCGGCTATGGCTACACCTTC. Translating it yields CASSLGDFSGYGYTF.

The V and J genes are TRBV15 and TRBJ2-7; a possible D gene is TRBD2 (6 bases). Deletions cut 1 base from V and 7 bases from J, with 14 bases between. The CDR3 consists of 14 residues. CDR1 and CDR2 from the germline V gene are LNHNV and YYDKDF (reference sequence). CDR3 DNA: TGTGCCACCAGCAGAGGAGGAGGGGTCCGGGAGCAGTACTTC. It translates to CATSRGGGVREQYF.

The chain joins TRBV7-2 to TRBJ1-5, with TRBD1 as a possible D gene (5 bases). Trimming took 1 base from V and 6 from J, leaving 13 bases between them. The CDR3 is made up of 15 amino acids. Germline assignment: CDR1 SGHTA and CDR2 FQGNSA. The CDR3: CASSLGGGLSQPQHF. Written as DNA, the CDR3 is TGTGCCAGCAGCTTAGGTGGGGGACTTAGTCAGCCCCAGCATTTT.

The chain combines TRBV14 with TRBJ2-3; TRBD2 matches 13 bases. The CDR3 is made up of 17 amino acids. Germline trimming cut 6 bases from V and 9 bases from J; bases unmatched to any gene: 15. Germline loops: CDR1 SGHDN, CDR2 FVKESK. This CDR3 reads CASSPPRLAGGSGTQYF. The DNA of the CDR3 is TGTGCCAGCAGTCCTCCTCGACTAGCGGGAGGTTCAGGGACGCAGTATTTT.

This clone was seen a single time. The chain couples TRBV5-1 to TRBJ2-1; D is possibly TRBD1 or TRBD2 (6 bases each). The CDR3 is made up of 18 amino acids. CDR1 and CDR2 (germline): SGHRS, YFSETQ. The V gene lost 1 base and the J gene lost 5 bases, with 22 bases spanning the gap. The CDR3 DNA reads TGCGCCAGCAGCTTGAGTGTTTTTCGGGGGACAAAGGACAATGAGCAGTTCTTC. Translated, it gives CASSLSVFRGTKDNEQFF.

The gene calls are TRBV7-9 and TRBJ1-5; tentatively, D is TRBD1 (5 bases). The V end lost 5 bases, the J end lost 6 bases, and 14 bases lay between the germline ends. The germline gives CDR1 SEHNR, CDR2 FQNEAQ (reference sequence). This CDR3 spans 14 amino acids. CDR3 region: CASSRGTVSQPQHF. For the CDR3, the DNA is TGTGCCAGCAGCCGAGGGACTGTGAGTCAGCCCCAGCATTTT.

The J gene is TRBJ1-2, the V gene TRBV10-3, with D perhaps TRBD1 (5 bases). Germline CDR1 is ENHRY and CDR2 is SYGVKD. The CDR3 has 13 residues. The ends were cut back, 0 bases at V and 9 bases at J, with 11 bases in the middle. The CDR3 DNA reads as TGTGCCATCAGTGAGTCTTTGGGGGAATGCTACACCTTC. This gives the protein CAISESLGECYTF.

This clone occurred once. This rearrangement joins TRBV7-8 to TRBJ2-2, with 8 bases fitting TRBD2. The CDR3 is made up of 18 amino acids. The germline V gene encodes CDR1 SGHVS and CDR2 FQNEAQ. Trimming at V came to 2 bases and at J to 2 bases, leaving 10 bases not matched to a gene. Written as DNA, the CDR3 is TGTGCCAGCAGCTTAATCGGGGGGGGAGTCGTCAACACCGGGGAGCTGTTTTTT. Its translation: CASSLIGGGVVNTGELFF.

This chain connects TRBV29-1 to TRBJ1-2; 9 bases line up with TRBD1. Trimming removed 4 bases from V and 2 bases from J; junction bases left unmatched: 5. Germline V CDR1 and CDR2: SQVTM, ANQGSEA. The CDR3 has 14 residues. CDR3 amino acids: CSVATGGENYGYTF. CDR3 in DNA: TGCAGCGTTGCAACAGGGGGCGAAAACTATGGCTACACCTTC.

This clone turned up a few times. The V gene is TRBV13, the J gene TRBJ2-5; 7 nucleotides match TRBD1. V was clipped by 7 bases and J by 2 bases; unmatched bases: 10. The CDR3 runs to 15 residues. Germline assignment: CDR1 PRHDT and CDR2 FYEKMQ (reference sequence). The CDR3 nucleotides are TGTGCCAGCACTAATCAACCGGGACAGCAAGAGACCCAGTACTTC. Protein sequence: CASTNQPGQQETQYF. Looking up the rest from reference TRBV13 and TRBJ2-5 gives the full variable domain: AAGVIQSPRHLIKEKRETATLKCYPIPRHDTVYWYQQGPGQDPQFLISFYEKMQSDKGSIPDRFSAQQFSDYHSELNMSSLELGDSALYFCASTNQPGQQETQYFGPGTRLLVL.

This sequence joins TRBV19 and TRBJ2-7; D perhaps matches TRBD1 (6 bases). The CDR3 length is 15 residues. V was cut by 6 bases and J by 1 base, with 16 bases left in between. Germline V lookup: CDR1 LNHDA, CDR2 SQIVND (reference sequence). As DNA, the CDR3 is TGTGCCAGTAGACCGATGCACAGGGTTTCCTACGAGCAGTACTTC. It translates to CASRPMHRVSYEQYF.

The chain has TRBV19 and TRBJ2-3; 8 bases agree with TRBD2. The V and J ends lost 7 bases and 0 bases, in that order; junction bases with no gene match: 6. The germline CDR1 and CDR2 sequences are LNHDA and SQIVND (reference sequence). CDR3 length equals 15 residues. The CDR3 DNA follows: TGTGCCAGTACATTAGCGGGGCGAAGCACAGATACGCAGTATTTT. Its protein product is CASTLAGRSTDTQYF.

DNA for the CDR3: TGTGCCGGAGGGGGCGTCATGAACACTGAAGCTTTCTTT. It codes for CAGGGVMNTEAFF. This sequence joins TRBV6-1 and TRBJ1-1; 7 bases line up with TRBD1. V trimming: 11 bases; J trimming: 0 bases; junction bases outside the gene matches: 6. Germline V gene lookup returns CDR1 MNHNS and CDR2 SASEGT. CDR3 size: 13 residues.

The chain recombines TRBV5-1 with TRBJ2-2; D remains ambiguous. With 0 bases removed from V and 1 base from J, the gap between germline ends came to 7 bases. The CDR3 extends over 15 amino acids. CDR1 SGHRS and CDR2 YFSETQ come from the germline V gene. The CDR3 sequence: CASSLGGKNTGELFF. CDR3 bases: TGCGCCAGCAGCTTGGGCGGAAAGAACACCGGGGAGCTGTTTTTT. Full variable domain (remainder filled in from reference TRBV5-1 and TRBJ2-2): KAGVTQTPRYLIKTRGQQVTLSCSPISGHRSVSWYQQTPGQGLQFLFEYFSETQRNKGNFPGRFSGRQFSNSRSEMNVSTLELGDSALYLCASSLGGKNTGELFFGEGSRLTVL.

Here the CDR3 reads CASSLGPGRQETQYF. In DNA, the CDR3 is TGTGCCAGCAGTTTGGGCCCCGGGAGGCAAGAGACCCAGTACTTC. The chain links TRBV28 to TRBJ2-5; the match to TRBD2 covers 7 bases. Per germline, CDR1 MDHEN and CDR2 SYDVKM. The CDR3 is 15 residues long. With 3 bases clipped from V and 2 bases from J, the junction kept 6 bases outside the gene matches.

The rearrangement links TRBV6-6 to TRBJ2-2, with 12 bases that match TRBD1. The V gene end was trimmed by 2 bases and the J gene end by 8 bases; junction bases not matched to a gene: 3. This CDR3 is built from 15 residues. Looked up from germline, CDR1 is MNHNY and CDR2 is SVGAGI (reference sequence). In DNA form, the CDR3 reads TGTGCCAGCAGTTACGGGACAGGGGGCGTGGGGGAGCTGTTTTTT. Translated, it gives CASSYGTGGVGELFF.

This chain uses TRBV5-1 with TRBJ2-1, with D tentatively TRBD1 (5 bases). The CDR3 spans 16 residues. V shed 5 bases and J shed 10 bases, with 25 bases lying between them. From germline, CDR1 is SGHRS and CDR2 YFSETQ. CDR3 DNA: TGCGCCAGCAGATCAGGGCCACGGATGTTTGTGTCAGAGCAGTTCTTC. Its translation is CASRSGPRMFVSEQFF.

This chain links TRBV2 with TRBJ1-4, with TRBD1 matching over 7 bases. Germline lookup yields CDR1 SNHLY and CDR2 FYNNEI. This CDR3 has 14 amino acids. The junction had 4 bases not matched to a gene; V was cut back by 2 bases and J by 7 bases. The CDR3, as DNA: TGTGCCAGCAGTGAAAGACAGGGCGGTGAAAAACTGTTTTTT. Protein: CASSERQGGEKLFF.

The rearrangement joins TRBV5-6 to TRBJ1-1; D gene uncertain. This CDR3 spans 15 amino acids. V gave up 4 bases and J gave up 1 base, with 14 bases separating them. Germline CDR1 is SGHDT and CDR2 is YYEEEE. In DNA, the CDR3 is TGTGCCAGCAGCGGACGGAACAACCAGAACACTGAAGCTTTCTTT. Its translation is CASSGRNNQNTEAFF.

This chain links TRBV6-1 with TRBJ2-5, with D uncertain. The V and J ends lost 1 base and 2 bases respectively, with 8 bases between them. The CDR3 loop spans 14 amino acids. CDR1 is MNHNS and CDR2 is SASEGT in the germline V gene. CDR3 coding DNA: TGTGCCAGCAGTGAAGGGGCAGATCAAGAGACCCAGTACTTC. This codes for CASSEGADQETQYF.

This clone was found once. The V gene is TRBV13, the J gene TRBJ1-1, with unresolved D. Germline V gives CDR1 PRHDT, CDR2 FYEKMQ (reference sequence). This CDR3 is built from 16 residues. Trimming left V 6 bases short and J 4 bases short, with 21 bases between. DNA for the CDR3: TGTGCCAGCAGGCCGGGAGTCCCGGCGGGTTCCACTGAAGCTTTCTTT. Protein: CASRPGVPAGSTEAFF.

The chain has TRBV14 and TRBJ1-2, with D tentatively TRBD1 (6 bases). The CDR3 is made up of 14 amino acids. The germline V and J ends were trimmed by 3 bases and 4 bases, with 12 bases remaining between them. Germline V gene sequence: CDR1 SGHDN, CDR2 FVKESK. Here the CDR3 DNA reads TGTGCCAGCAGCCACAGGGGACGCCCCTATGGCTACACCTTC. This encodes CASSHRGRPYGYTF.

This chain joins TRBV27 and TRBJ1-6, with TRBD1 matching over 7 bases. This CDR3 spans 15 amino acids. V gave up 4 bases and J gave up 10 bases; unmatched junction bases: 10. Germline lookup yields CDR1 MNHEY and CDR2 SMNVEV (reference sequence). The CDR3 sequence is CASSSLTGNGSPLHF. CDR3 sequence (DNA): TGTGCCAGCAGTTCGCTGACAGGGAACGGGTCACCCCTCCACTTT.

The chain employs TRBV9 and TRBJ2-1, with a weak D call TRBD2 (5 bases). CDR1 and CDR2 from the germline V gene are SGDLS and YYNGEE. V was shortened by 4 bases and J by 5 bases, with 10 bases between the two germline ends. The CDR3 extends over 13 amino acids. The CDR3 region has the DNA TGTGCCAGCAGCCCCCCCGGGGACAATGAGCAGTTCTTC. Translation gives CASSPPGDNEQFF. Full variable domain (rest looked up from reference TRBV9 and TRBJ2-1): DSGVTQTPKHLITATGQRVTLRCSPRSGDLSVYWYQQSLDQGLQFLIQYYNGEERAKGNILERFSAQQFPDLHSELNLSSLELGDSALYFCASSPPGDNEQFFGPGTRLTVL.